Given below is one TCR beta chain in context. This sample was taken from a study of regulatory T cells in long-lasting Graves disease. The CDR3 is 14 amino acids. In germline, CDR1 is GTSNPN, CDR2 SVGIG (reference sequence). J gave up 6 bases and V 1 base, and 6 bases lay outside the gene matches. HTBI primers from iRepertoire and Arm-PCR of CDR3 regions yielded the TCR beta libraries. TCRdb re-derived calls from the multiplex PCR reads in MiXCR, one entry per CDR3 protein. The top ten clones hold roughly 10% of a sample with hundreds of thousands of distinct CDR3 sequences, about 13% of them seen once. This sample's time point: newly diagnosed GD, antithyroid drugs for less than 3 months. Construction of the TCR library relied on RNA isolated from PBMCs. Diagnoses of Graves' disease were made by American Thyroid Association guidelines. The sample was also linked to a second study, of T cells in Graves' hyperthyroidism and ophthalmopathy.

This TCR derives from a man aged 25-45 years with Graves disease. Material: peripheral blood mononuclear cells (PBMCs), obtained at new diagnosis, from a patient treated with antithyroid drugs. The chain links TRBV30 to TRBJ2-1, with 7 nucleotides matching TRBD2. The CDR3 protein is CAWSDLLATNEQFF. The CDR3 region has the DNA TGTGCCTGGAGTGACCTACTAGCGACCAATGAGCAGTTCTTC.